Below are 17 T cell receptor beta chains sequenced from a single sample in a study of blood T cell repertoires in COVID-19. The repertoire was sequenced with immunoSEQ multiplex PCR; TCRdb's copy has only in-frame clones and lacks some. The sample shows approximately 250,000 clones, roughly nine tenths of them seen only once. Sequenced material: peripheral blood. The origin of the receptors is a man between 18 and 35 years old with active or convalescent COVID-19.

The V call is TRBV9, the J call TRBJ2-4, with D unclear. The CDR3 is made up of 14 amino acids. Germline values: CDR1 SGDLS, CDR2 YYNGEE. V lost 0 bases, J lost 9 bases, and 13 bases lay in between. DNA for the CDR3: TGTGCCAGCAGCGTAGAAGGCGAACGGAGCATTCAGTACTTC. Protein: CASSVEGERSIQYF.

This clone was recorded only once. This rearrangement joins TRBV9 to TRBJ1-1, with D possibly matching TRBD1 (5 bases). V was pared by 4 bases and J by 1 base, with 23 bases between. This CDR3 is 18 amino acids long. Germline V gene data show CDR1 as SGDLS and CDR2 as YYNGEE. CDR3 DNA: TGTGCCAGCAGCTCTAGGAGGGGACTCGCCAACCGGAACACTGAAGCTTTCTTT. It specifies CASSSRRGLANRNTEAFF. Based on the CDR3 plus reference TRBV9 and TRBJ1-1, the full variable domain is DSGVTQTPKHLITATGQRVTLRCSPRSGDLSVYWYQQSLDQGLQFLIQYYNGEERAKGNILERFSAQQFPDLHSELNLSSLELGDSALYFCASSSRRGLANRNTEAFFGQGTRLTVV.

The chain joins TRBV18 to TRBJ2-1; D is unclear. The CDR3 spans 12 residues. CDR1 and CDR2 from the germline V gene are KGHSH and LQKENI. Trimming removed 10 bases at V and 5 bases at J, with 12 bases between. CDR3 DNA: TGTGCCACCCTGACTGTTCACAATGAGCAGTTCTTC. Protein: CATLTVHNEQFF.

The chain employs TRBV21-1 and TRBJ2-1; the D call of TRBD1 is as the table states it, not checked on the DNA. TRBV21-1 is flagged as a pseudogene. This CDR3 is 13 amino acids long. CDR3 sequence: CASDSTTHNEQFF. The DNA of the CDR3 is TGTGCCAGCGACAGCACTACCCACAATGAGCAGTTCTTC.

The chain has TRBV6-6 and TRBJ2-1, with 13 bases matching TRBD2. The CDR3 has 17 amino acids. J was trimmed by 3 bases and V by 5 bases; bases with no gene match: 7. The germline V gene encodes CDR1 MNHNY and CDR2 SVGAGI (reference sequence). The CDR3 reads CASSRGLAGVFYNEQFF. The DNA of the CDR3 is TGTGCCAGCAGTCGTGGACTAGCGGGAGTTTTCTACAATGAGCAGTTCTTC.

The chain combines TRBV14 with TRBJ2-7; the match to TRBD1 covers 7 bases. The CDR3 has 13 amino acids. Looked up from germline, CDR1 is SGHDN and CDR2 is FVKESK. Unmatched junction bases numbered 6, after V lost 4 bases and J lost 6 bases. The CDR3 loop is CASSPTGPGEQYF. The DNA of the CDR3 is TGTGCCAGCAGCCCGACAGGGCCGGGCGAGCAGTACTTC.

J is TRBJ2-7 and V is TRBV28; the match to TRBD2 covers 7 bases. Germline V gene sequence: CDR1 MDHEN, CDR2 SYDVKM. The V gene end was trimmed by 11 bases and the J gene end by 1 base; junction bases not matched to a gene: 8. This CDR3 spans 13 amino acids. This CDR3 reads CARPGGYSYEQYF. DNA of the CDR3: TGTGCCCGTCCCGGGGGGTATTCCTACGAGCAGTACTTC.

The chain uses TRBV18 and TRBJ1-2; 8 bases align to TRBD1. The ends lost 6 bases at V and 8 bases at J; junction bases unmatched: 11. This CDR3 spans 14 amino acids. Germline V gene sequence: CDR1 KGHSH, CDR2 LQKENI. The CDR3 loop reads CASSLLDRGHGYTF. The CDR3 coding sequence is TGTGCCAGCTCCCTTTTAGACAGGGGCCACGGCTACACCTTC.

This clone has just a few counts. The genes are TRBV6-5 and TRBJ1-1, with unresolved D. Germline-derived CDR1 and CDR2 are MNHEY and SVGAGI. The CDR3 is 13 amino acids. Trimming cost V 8 bases and J 0 bases, with 10 bases left between them. The CDR3 coding sequence is TGTGCCAGCTCGGAGGTCTTGAACACTGAAGCTTTCTTT. Translation: CASSEVLNTEAFF.

The chain combines TRBV19 with TRBJ1-5; 7 nucleotides align to TRBD1. The CDR3 contains 18 residues. The V segment lost 8 bases and the J segment 0 bases; nucleotides outside the gene matches: 16. CDR1 and CDR2 from the germline V gene are LNHDA and SQIVND (reference sequence). Here the CDR3 reads CASSPTQGIPFSNQPQHF. CDR3 nucleotides: TGTGCCAGTTCCCCCACACAGGGGATCCCATTTAGCAATCAGCCCCAGCATTTT.

V usage is TRBV19 and J usage is TRBJ2-5; 7 bases align to TRBD2. Germline loops: CDR1 LNHDA, CDR2 SQIVND (reference sequence). This CDR3 has 14 amino acids. Trimming at V came to 6 bases and at J to 5 bases, leaving 9 bases not matched to a gene. For the CDR3, the DNA is TGTGCCAGTAGAACTGGACCGGGGGGTGAGACCCAGTACTTC. This sequence encodes CASRTGPGGETQYF.

The chain is built from TRBV10-1 and TRBJ2-3; D perhaps matches TRBD1 (6 bases). Germline loops: CDR1 WNHNN, CDR2 SYGVQD (reference sequence). V lost 4 bases to trimming and J lost 2 bases, with 13 bases between them. CDR3 size: 15 residues. The DNA for the CDR3 is TGCGCCAGCAGTGGCTCAAGGGGGTACACAGATACGCAGTATTTT. Its protein is CASSGSRGYTDTQYF.

The chain links TRBV19 to TRBJ1-5; 7 nucleotides match TRBD1. The CDR3 loop spans 15 amino acids. Germline CDR1 and CDR2: LNHDA and SQIVND (reference sequence). V shed 7 bases, J shed 9 bases, and the junction held 15 bases outside the gene matches. The CDR3 nucleotides read TGTGCCAGTAAACAGACAGGGCCTATAAGCTGGCCCCAGCATTTT. Translated, it gives CASKQTGPISWPQHF.

This clone occurred a few times. The chain is built from TRBV28 and TRBJ1-5, with D perhaps matching TRBD1 (5 bases). CDR1 MDHEN and CDR2 SYDVKM come from the germline V gene. CDR3 length: 15 residues. Deletions cut 7 bases from V and 6 bases from J, with 19 bases between. The CDR3 nucleotides read TGTGCCAGCACCCGACAGCTAGTAGCTGGTCAGCCCCAGCATTTT. Residues: CASTRQLVAGQPQHF.

This chain links TRBV24-1 with TRBJ2-1; TRBD1 agrees at 7 bases. The length of the CDR3 is 14 residues. The V gene's germline CDR1 is KGHDR and CDR2 SFDVKD. V lost 4 bases, J lost 5 bases, and 4 bases stayed unmatched. The CDR3 region has the DNA TGTGCCACCAGTGACACAGGGGATAACAATGAGCAGTTCTTC. This encodes CATSDTGDNNEQFF.

In this sample, this clone turned up once. The chain joins TRBV5-6 to TRBJ1-1, with 9 positions matching TRBD1. The CDR3 spans 14 residues. The V gene's germline CDR1 is SGHDT and CDR2 YYEEEE. Trimming at V came to 4 bases and at J to 6 bases, leaving 7 bases not matched to a gene. This CDR3 is CASSPRTGAAEAFF. CDR3 DNA sequence: TGTGCCAGCAGCCCCAGGACAGGGGCGGCTGAAGCTTTCTTT.

The rearrangement joins TRBV7-3 to TRBJ1-1; D remains ambiguous. Germline V gene sequence: CDR1 SGHTA, CDR2 FQGTGA. V was cut by 2 bases and J by 3 bases, with 7 bases left in between. This CDR3 has 13 amino acids. CDR3 residues: CASSLRTDTEAFF. The CDR3 bases are TGTGCCAGCAGCTTACGGACTGACACTGAAGCTTTCTTT.